Presented here are 6 T cell receptor beta chains from one specimen sequenced in a study of blood T cell repertoires in COVID-19 (dated by TCRdb to the early 2020s). The library was prepared using the immunoSEQ multiplex PCR assay. As stored in TCRdb, this immuneACCESS dataset retains in-frame rearrangements with V and J assigned. A fraction of the clones does not appear; measured against another copy, unresolved V genes explain less than half of the discrepancy, and the remainder lacks a known reason. Here the sample has approximately 250,000 clones; approximately 90% occur a single time. Approximately 3% of the sample comes from the top ten. The source material was PBMCs or T cells enriched from blood (not recorded which). All receptors derive from a man between 35 and 55 years old who had been exposed to COVID-19.

This chain connects TRBV4-1 to TRBJ2-2, with 14 nucleotides matching TRBD2. The CDR3 loop spans 19 amino acids. V was clipped by 3 bases and J by 4 bases; unmatched bases: 10. Germline values: CDR1 MGHRA, CDR2 YSYEKL. For the CDR3, the DNA is TGCGCCAGCAGCCAGAGGGAGGGACTAGCGGGAGTTGGCACCGGGGAGCTGTTTTTT. Translation: CASSQREGLAGVGTGELFF.

This clone was found once. The chain links TRBV11-2 to TRBJ2-7; D is perhaps TRBD1 (5 bases). The CDR3 covers 14 residues. Germline loops: CDR1 SGHAT, CDR2 FQNNGV. The V end was cut by 5 bases, the J end by 0 bases, with 11 bases between. CDR3 residues: CASSLQGRSYEQYF. The CDR3 bases are TGTGCCAGCAGCCTCCAGGGCCGCTCCTACGAGCAGTACTTC.

This clone was seen once. V is TRBV5-1 and J is TRBJ2-7, with 7 bases lining up with TRBD1. Germline V gene data show CDR1 as SGHRS and CDR2 as YFSETQ. V lost 4 bases to trimming and J lost 7 bases; unmatched junction nucleotides: 11. This CDR3 has 14 amino acids. CDR3 loop: CASSQQGQPGEQYF. The DNA for the CDR3 is TGCGCCAGCAGCCAACAGGGACAGCCGGGGGAGCAGTACTTC.

This clone was detected only a few times. The CDR3 is CASSASGMKPYEQYF. In DNA form, the CDR3 reads TGTGCCAGCAGTGCTAGCGGGATGAAGCCCTACGAGCAGTACTTC. V gene TRBV2 combines with J gene TRBJ2-7; 9 positions match TRBD2. Unmatched junction bases numbered 6, after V lost 4 bases and J lost 2 bases. The V gene's germline CDR1 is SNHLY and CDR2 FYNNEI. The CDR3 covers 15 residues. Full variable domain (rest looked up from reference TRBV2 and TRBJ2-7): EPEVTQTPSHQVTQMGQEVILRCVPISNHLYFYWYRQILGQKVEFLVSFYNNEISEKSEIFDDQFSVERPDGSNFTLKIRSTKLEDSAMYFCASSASGMKPYEQYFGPGTRLTVT.

The gene calls are TRBV6-5 and TRBJ1-2, with TRBD1 matching 12 bases. V lost 7 bases, J lost 4 bases, and 4 bases stayed unmatched. This CDR3 spans 14 amino acids. The V gene's germline CDR1 is MNHEY and CDR2 SVGAGI. DNA of the CDR3: TGTGCCAGCATCGGGACAGGGGGCTCCTATGGCTACACCTTC. Amino acids: CASIGTGGSYGYTF.

There are a few counts of this clone. Other DNA sequences from this sample encode an identical CDR3 as well. The chain carries TRBV7-3 and TRBJ2-5, with D possibly matching TRBD1 (5 bases). V was trimmed by 3 bases and J by 6 bases, leaving 11 bases between them. The CDR3 loop spans 13 amino acids. Germline V lookup: CDR1 SGHTA, CDR2 FQGTGA. CDR3 nucleotide sequence: TGTGCCAGCAGCTTCGGGCAGGGTCAGACCCAGTACTTC. It is translated as CASSFGQGQTQYF. The whole variable domain, remainder taken from reference TRBV7-3 and TRBJ2-5, is GAGVSQTPSNKVTEKGKYVELRCDPISGHTALYWYRQSLGQGPEFLIYFQGTGAADDSGLPNDRFFAVRPEGSVSTLKIQRTERGDSAVYLCASSFGQGQTQYFGPGTRLLVL.